Each of the 32 T cell receptor beta chains below was sequenced from the same sample in a study of esophageal squamous cell carcinoma under preoperative chemotherapy. Regarding time point: before preoperative PTX-NDP chemotherapy. TCRdb recomputed calls from the PCR reads with MiXCR, one row per CDR3 protein. The sample records about 30,000 distinct CDR3 sequences, roughly 48% being singletons. The sample here was taken from a patient given preoperative chemotherapy. These receptor sequences come from a human donor with esophageal squamous cell carcinoma. The donor label of this sample is uncertain.

This clonotype has at least ten counts. The gene calls are TRBV7-2 and TRBJ2-1, with D perhaps TRBD1 (6 bases). The V gene lost 4 bases and the J gene lost 8 bases, with 18 bases spanning the gap. Germline V lookup: CDR1 SGHTA, CDR2 FQGNSA. The CDR3 spans 15 residues. The CDR3: CASSSHANRADEQFF. As DNA, the CDR3 is TGTGCCAGCAGCTCTCACGCCAACAGGGCCGATGAGCAGTTCTTC.

The rearrangement joins TRBV7-6 to TRBJ2-1; D is unresolved. The DNA end lines up better with TRBJ2-7; the J call may be wrong. CDR1 SGHVS and CDR2 FNYEAQ come from the germline V gene. The CDR3 is 11 residues long. CDR3 sequence reads: CASELTYEQYF. The CDR3 coding sequence is TGTGCCAGCGAGTTAACCTACGAGCAGTACTTC.

The chain links TRBV7-2 to TRBJ2-4; tentatively, D is TRBD2 (6 bases). The V gene lost 5 bases and the J gene lost 13 bases, with 27 bases spanning the gap. The germline V gene encodes CDR1 SGHTA and CDR2 FQGNSA. This CDR3 spans 16 amino acids. The CDR3 protein is CASSVAGRRDQKIQYF. DNA of the CDR3: TGTGCCAGCAGCGTGGCGGGGCGCCGGGACCAAAAGATCCAGTACTTC.

This chain uses TRBV10-2 with TRBJ2-5; perhaps D is TRBD1 or TRBD2 (6 bases each). Judging by the DNA end, TRBJ2-4 fits better; the J call may be wrong. Germline V gene lookup returns CDR1 WSHSY and CDR2 SAAADI. There are 15 residues in the CDR3. This chain's CDR3 is CASAIGGWGQDIQYF. The CDR3 DNA is TGCGCCAGCGCAATCGGGGGCTGGGGCCAAGACATTCAGTACTTC.

There are a few counts of this clonotype. One end of the junction fails to match germline, which may point to a read error. The chain recombines TRBV7-3 with TRBJ2-5; D assignment may be TRBD1 or TRBD2 (6 bases each). CDR3 size: 17 residues. Germline lookup yields CDR1 SGHTA and CDR2 FQGTGA. The CDR3, as DNA: TGTGCCAGCAGCGTGGGGCCCGGGGGCCGGGACCAAGACACCCAGTACTTC. Protein product: CASSVGPGGRDQDTQYF.

The V call is TRBV5-1, the J call TRBJ2-1; D gene unclear. CDR1 SGHRS and CDR2 YFSETQ come from the germline V gene. V lost 0 bases, J lost 10 bases, and 11 bases lay in between. The CDR3 length is 13 residues. CDR3 in DNA: TGCGCCAGCAGCTTGGAGCCCCTCAGGGAGCAGTTCTTC. It specifies CASSLEPLREQFF. The full variable domain, completed using reference TRBV5-1 and TRBJ2-1, is KAGVTQTPRYLIKTRGQQVTLSCSPISGHRSVSWYQQTPGQGLQFLFEYFSETQRNKGNFPGRFSGRQFSNSRSEMNVSTLELGDSALYLCASSLEPLREQFFGPGTRLTVL.

There are a few counts of this clonotype. The conserved phenylalanine or tryptophan normally closing the CDR3 is absent here, so this likely arose from a read error. Because the CDR3's place on the DNA is in doubt, the DNA is left out and the CDR3 is given as listed by TCRdb. The chain carries TRBV7-6 and TRBJ2-5. The CDR3 is made up of 14 amino acids, end residues included. The germline V gene has CDR1 SGHVS and CDR2 FNYEAQ. The CDR3 is CASSLDGHQETQFS.

The V and J genes are TRBV11-2 and TRBJ2-7, with 10 bases that match TRBD2. The V gene end was trimmed by 1 base and the J gene end by 0 bases; junction bases not matched to a gene: 12. This CDR3 spans 19 amino acids. Germline CDR1 and CDR2: SGHAT and FQNNGV. In DNA, the CDR3 is TGTGCCAGCAGCTTAGTGGGTAGCGGGAGGATTAGGAGCTCCTACGAGCAGTACTTC. This encodes CASSLVGSGRIRSSYEQYF.

The chain couples TRBV12-3 or TRBV12-4 to TRBJ1-2, with D tentatively TRBD1 (5 bases). The CDR3 has 14 amino acids. V lost 4 bases to trimming and J lost 6 bases, with 15 bases between them. The DNA of the CDR3 is TGTGCCAGCAGTTCCTCTTACGCCAGGGATGGCTACACCTTC. It specifies CASSSSYARDGYTF.

V and J are TRBV7-2 and TRBJ2-2; tentative D call: TRBD2 (5 bases). Trimming left V 3 bases short and J 10 bases short, with 18 bases between. In germline, CDR1 is SGHTA, CDR2 FQGNSA. The length of the CDR3 is 15 residues. In DNA form, the CDR3 reads TGTGCCAGCAGCTTTCGGACTGGGAACACAGAGGAGCTGTTTTTT. Its translation: CASSFRTGNTEELFF.

This clonotype occurred a few times. The chain is built from TRBV6-1 and TRBJ1-1; the D gene is possibly TRBD1 (6 bases). This CDR3 comprises 12 residues. The germline CDR1 and CDR2 sequences are MNHNS and SASEGT. Trimming cost V 9 bases and J 7 bases, with 15 bases left between them. The CDR3: CASSAEGGEAFF. DNA for the CDR3: TGTGCCAGTTCAGCGGAAGGGGGTGAAGCTTTCTTT.

Sample share makes this clonotype medium-sized (0.01 to 0.1%). V gene TRBV6-5 combines with J gene TRBJ2-1, with 13 positions matching TRBD2. This CDR3 comprises 19 residues. Trimming removed 2 bases from V and 0 bases from J; junction bases left unmatched: 7. The germline CDR1 and CDR2 sequences are MNHEY and SVGAGI. This chain's CDR3 is CASSYELAGGPGSYNEQFF. In DNA, the CDR3 is TGTGCCAGCAGTTACGAACTAGCGGGAGGGCCGGGCTCCTACAATGAGCAGTTCTTC.

Of note for this clonotype: A junction boundary mismatches the germline segment, possibly from a read error. The J gene is TRBJ2-5, the V gene TRBV7-9, with D possibly matching TRBD2 (7 bases). This CDR3 region has 16 residues. Germline assignment: CDR1 SEHNR and CDR2 FQNEAQ (reference sequence). This CDR3 is CASGGGGACSPETQYF. The CDR3 coding sequence is TGTGCCAGCGGGGGAGGGGGGGCGTGTAGCCCAGAGACGCAGTACTTC.

The J gene is TRBJ2-3, the V gene TRBV7-2; perhaps D is TRBD1 or TRBD2 (6 bases each). The J call may not be correct, given that the DNA end is closer to TRBJ2-7. The CDR3 totals 17 residues. Germline V lookup: CDR1 SGHTA, CDR2 FQGNSA. CDR3 protein: CASCKAIAAGGPDTQYF. The CDR3 nucleotides are TGTGCCAGCTGCAAGGCGATAGCGGCTGGGGGCCCAGATACGCAGTACTTC.

This clonotype is judged medium-sized (0.01 to 0.1%). The chain employs TRBV7-6 and TRBJ2-1; D call uncertain. V was pared by 1 base and J by 10 bases, with 8 bases between. This CDR3 spans 12 amino acids. Germline V CDR1 and CDR2: SGHVS, FNYEAQ. The CDR3 is CASSLESGEQFF. Written as DNA, the CDR3 is TGTGCCAGCAGCTTAGAGTCTGGCGAGCAGTTCTTC.

A word on this clonotype: At one of its ends the junction is not consistent with the germline gene, which may arise from a read error. The V and J genes are TRBV7-2 and TRBJ2-3; D may be TRBD1 (6 bases). There are 14 residues in the CDR3. CDR1 is SGHTA, CDR2 FQGNSA, per germline. This chain's CDR3 is CAGGRGGGTDTQYF. CDR3 nucleotides: TGTGCGGGCGGCAGGGGCGGTGGCACAGATACCCAGTATTTC.

This clonotype came up many times. The CDR3 loop is CASSLDLAAMYF. In nucleotides, the CDR3 is TGTGCCAGCAGCTTAGATCTAGCGGCGATGTATTTT. This chain uses TRBV7-9 with TRBJ2-3; 7 bases are a match to TRBD2. The germline V gene encodes CDR1 SEHNR and CDR2 FQNEAQ (reference sequence). The CDR3 totals 12 residues. The trim removed 1 base at V and 14 bases at J, leaving 6 bases unmatched.

V and J are TRBV5-5 and TRBJ2-2, with D perhaps matching TRBD1 (5 bases). Trimming stripped 1 base from V and 4 bases from J, with 11 bases between. The length of the CDR3 is 15 residues. The germline gives CDR1 SGHKS, CDR2 YYEKEE (reference sequence). CDR3 DNA: TGTGCCAGCAGCTTGAATGCAGGGCTCACCGGGGAGCTGTTTTTT. Its translation is CASSLNAGLTGELFF.

This clonotype is medium-sized by share. This chain connects TRBV12-3 or TRBV12-4 to TRBJ2-1; either TRBD1 or TRBD2 may supply D (6 bases each). The CDR3 is 14 amino acids. Trimming took off 6 bases at V and 8 bases at J, with 17 bases between the two ends. CDR3 coding DNA: TGTGCCAGCAGGTCTCTTAGGGGGGCCTATGAGCAGTTCTTC. Translated: CASRSLRGAYEQFF.

As for this clonotype: Mismatch with germline at one junction end may stem from a read error. V gene TRBV12-3 or TRBV12-4 combines with J gene TRBJ2-4, with D perhaps matching TRBD2 (6 bases). This CDR3 has 14 residues. The chain's CDR3 is CACPGGGAKDIQYF. In nucleotides, the CDR3 is TGTGCGTGTCCCGGCGGCGGGGCCAAAGACATTCAGTACTTC.

Turning to this clonotype: Germline and junction disagree at one end, which may indicate a read error. The rearrangement links TRBV7-2 to TRBJ2-2, with TRBD2 as a possible D gene (6 bases). CDR1 is SGHTA, CDR2 FQGNSA, per germline. This CDR3 region has 13 residues. CDR3 residues: CASSGGATGALYF. The CDR3 DNA reads TGTGCCAGCAGCGGCGGGGCGACCGGGGCGCTGTATTTT.

Turning to this clonotype: The CDR3 does not close with the conserved phenylalanine or tryptophan, likely indicating a read error. It is unclear where the CDR3 begins or ends on the DNA, so no DNA is shown, and the CDR3 is as TCRdb lists it. The chain uses TRBV7-9 and TRBJ2-5; the table assigns TRBD2, which was not confirmed against the DNA. The length of the CDR3 is 14 amino acids, counting both ends. Germline loops: CDR1 SEHNR, CDR2 FQNEAQ (reference sequence). CDR3 region: CASSLMELAESQYL.

Of note for this clonotype: The junction and the germline gene differ at one end; a read error may be behind it. V usage is TRBV30 and J usage is TRBJ2-1, with unresolved D. There are 15 residues in the CDR3. CDR1 GTSNPN and CDR2 SVGIG come from the germline V gene (reference sequence). CDR3 sequence (DNA): TGTGCCTGGCTCCCTTACCAGTTAGAGTACAGTGAGCAGTTCTTC. It codes for CAWLPYQLEYSEQFF.

This clonotype is medium-sized. V gene TRBV10-2 combines with J gene TRBJ2-3; 8 bases map to TRBD2. With 2 bases clipped from V and 3 bases from J, the junction kept 1 base outside the gene matches. From germline, CDR1 is WSHSY and CDR2 SAAADI. The CDR3 extends over 14 amino acids. The CDR3 protein is CASSEVAGTDTQYF. The CDR3 region has the DNA TGCGCCAGCAGTGAGGTAGCGGGAACAGATACGCAGTATTTT.

The chain has TRBV20-1 and TRBJ2-2, with TRBD1 matching over 9 bases. This CDR3 comprises 14 residues. The germline V gene encodes CDR1 DFQATT and CDR2 SNEGSKA (reference sequence). J was trimmed by 5 bases and V by 6 bases; bases with no gene match: 7. The chain's CDR3 is CSAAGTGRTGELFF. The CDR3 region has the DNA TGCAGTGCCGCGGGGACAGGGAGGACCGGGGAGCTGTTTTTT.

This clonotype was recorded a few times. V gene TRBV15 combines with J gene TRBJ2-1; possibly TRBD1 for D (5 bases). CDR1 LNHNV and CDR2 YYDKDF come from the germline V gene (reference sequence). Trimming stripped 0 bases from V and 5 bases from J, with 11 bases between. CDR3 length: 15 residues. DNA for the CDR3: TGTGCCACCAGCAGAGATGGGGCACGCGACAATGAGCAGTTCTTC. It is translated as CATSRDGARDNEQFF.

This clonotype was observed at least ten times. This chain connects TRBV6-1 to TRBJ2-4; 7 nucleotides agree with TRBD2. The V segment lost 5 bases and the J segment 1 base; nucleotides outside the gene matches: 8. The CDR3 is 16 amino acids. The germline V gene has CDR1 MNHNS and CDR2 SASEGT. The CDR3, as DNA: TGTGCCAGCAGTATAAAGGCGGGAGTTGCCAAAAACATTCAGTACTTC. As protein: CASSIKAGVAKNIQYF.

Remarks on this clonotype: Its ends do not fully match the called genes, so a read error is possible. CDR3 sequence: CARSLEHDTQYF. Here the CDR3 DNA reads TGTGCCAGGAGCTTAGAGCATGATACGCAGTATTTC. This sequence joins TRBV7-8 and TRBJ2-3; D is unresolved. The germline V gene has CDR1 SGHVS and CDR2 FQNEAQ. This CDR3 region has 12 residues.

A few counts support this clonotype. This chain uses TRBV15 with TRBJ2-3; D is possibly TRBD2 (6 bases). The germline V and J ends were trimmed by 3 bases and 6 bases, with 13 bases remaining between them. Germline V gives CDR1 LNHNV, CDR2 YYDKDF (reference sequence). CDR3 length equals 14 residues. The CDR3 reads CATSSGSRGDTQYF. In DNA form, the CDR3 reads TGTGCCACCAGCAGCGGATCCCGGGGGGATACGCAGTATTTT.

By share, this clonotype ranks as large. The chain combines TRBV7-2 with TRBJ2-1, with 8 bases fitting TRBD2. Germline CDR1 is SGHTA and CDR2 is FQGNSA. The J segment lost 0 bases and the V segment lost 5 bases, leaving 6 bases of the junction unmatched. The CDR3 spans 16 residues. CDR3 sequence: CASSPSSGSSYNEQFF. DNA of the CDR3: TGTGCCAGCAGCCCATCTAGCGGGTCCTCCTACAATGAGCAGTTCTTC.

This clonotype turned up a few times. The genes are TRBV5-5 and TRBJ2-5; D not resolved. V was pared by 0 bases and J by 0 bases, with 3 bases between. Germline lookup yields CDR1 SGHKS and CDR2 YYEKEE (reference sequence). This CDR3 contains 13 residues. The CDR3 DNA reads TGTGCCAGCAGCTTGGGGTACCAAGAGACCCAGTACTTC. Its protein product is CASSLGYQETQYF. The full variable domain, its missing parts supplied by reference TRBV5-5 and TRBJ2-5, is DAGVTQSPTHLIKTRGQQVTLRCSPISGHKSVSWYQQVLGQGPQFIFQYYEKEERGRGNFPDRFSARQFPNYSSELNVNALLLGDSALYLCASSLGYQETQYFGPGTRLLVL.

A few counts support this clonotype. The chain joins TRBV7-2 to TRBJ2-5; D uncertain. The J call is in doubt because the DNA end fits TRBJ2-1 better. Per the germline V gene, CDR1 is SGHTA and CDR2 is FQGNSA. The CDR3 spans 12 residues. CDR3 DNA sequence: TGTGCCAGCAGCTTAACAACGGGCGCGCAGTTCTTC. Amino acid sequence: CASSLTTGAQFF.